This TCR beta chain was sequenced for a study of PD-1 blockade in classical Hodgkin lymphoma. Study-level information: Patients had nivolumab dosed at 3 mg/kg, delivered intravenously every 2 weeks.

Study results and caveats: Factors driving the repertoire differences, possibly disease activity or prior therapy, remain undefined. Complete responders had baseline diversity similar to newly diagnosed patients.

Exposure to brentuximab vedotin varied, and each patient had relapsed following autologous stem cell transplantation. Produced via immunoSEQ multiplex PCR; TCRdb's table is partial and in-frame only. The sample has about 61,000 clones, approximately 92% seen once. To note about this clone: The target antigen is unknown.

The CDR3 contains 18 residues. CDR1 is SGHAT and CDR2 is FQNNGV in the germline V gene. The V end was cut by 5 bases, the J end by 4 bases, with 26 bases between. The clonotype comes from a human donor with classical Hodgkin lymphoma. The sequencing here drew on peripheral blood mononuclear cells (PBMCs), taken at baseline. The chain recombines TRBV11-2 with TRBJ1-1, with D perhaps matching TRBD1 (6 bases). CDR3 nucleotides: TGTGCCAGCAGCCCCCTGGGGGCAGGGGATGGACGGGGCACTGAAGCTTTCTTT. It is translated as CASSPLGAGDGRGTEAFF.